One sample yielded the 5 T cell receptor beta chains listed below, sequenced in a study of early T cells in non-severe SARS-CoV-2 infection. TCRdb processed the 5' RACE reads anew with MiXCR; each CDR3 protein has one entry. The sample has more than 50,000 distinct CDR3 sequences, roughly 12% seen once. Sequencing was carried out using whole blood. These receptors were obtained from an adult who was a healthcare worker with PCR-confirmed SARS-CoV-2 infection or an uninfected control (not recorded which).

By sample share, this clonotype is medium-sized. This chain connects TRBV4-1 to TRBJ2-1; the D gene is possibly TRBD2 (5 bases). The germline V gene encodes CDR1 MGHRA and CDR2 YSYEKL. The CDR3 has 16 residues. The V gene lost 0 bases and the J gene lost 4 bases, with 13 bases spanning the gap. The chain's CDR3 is CASSQEPGNPYNEQFF. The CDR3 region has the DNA TGCGCCAGCAGCCAAGAACCGGGGAACCCTTACAATGAGCAGTTCTTC.

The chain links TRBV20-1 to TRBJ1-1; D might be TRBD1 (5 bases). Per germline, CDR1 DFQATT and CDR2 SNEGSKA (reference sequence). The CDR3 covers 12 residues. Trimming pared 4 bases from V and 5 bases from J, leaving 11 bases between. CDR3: CSAKQGSTEAFF. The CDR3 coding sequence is TGCAGTGCTAAGCAGGGATCGACTGAAGCTTTCTTT.

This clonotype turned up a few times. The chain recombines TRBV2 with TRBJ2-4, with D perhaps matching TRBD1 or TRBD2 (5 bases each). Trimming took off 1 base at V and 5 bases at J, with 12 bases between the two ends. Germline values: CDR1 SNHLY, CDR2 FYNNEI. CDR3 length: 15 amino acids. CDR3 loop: CASSEEGTGENIQYF. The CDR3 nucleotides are TGTGCCAGCAGTGAAGAAGGGACCGGGGAAAACATTCAGTACTTC.

The CDR3 bases are TGTGCCACCAGCAGACCGGGACCAGGGCGTTTGAATGAGCAGTTCTTC. Translation: CATSRPGPGRLNEQFF. This chain links TRBV15 with TRBJ2-1; the D call may be TRBD1 or TRBD2 (5 bases each). V lost 2 bases to trimming and J lost 7 bases, with 18 bases between them. Germline assignment: CDR1 LNHNV and CDR2 YYDKDF (reference sequence). This CDR3 region has 16 residues.

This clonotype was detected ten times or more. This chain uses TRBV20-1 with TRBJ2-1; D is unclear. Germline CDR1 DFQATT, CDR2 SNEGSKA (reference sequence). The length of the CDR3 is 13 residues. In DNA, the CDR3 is TGCGGCGCCGAGGCGTATAACTACAATGAGCAGTTCTTC. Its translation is CGAEAYNYNEQFF.